Sequencing of this T cell receptor beta chain was carried out in a study of blood T cell repertoires in COVID-19. Whole-study context: Italy, Spain and the United States were the sources of the convalescent and acute COVID-19 samples.

Residents of about two dozen US areas, aged 18 to 89 years, made up the participants. Participant-given clinical history determined each cohort assignment. Cohort 3 donors were reported recovered after two negative PCRs, clearance, or symptom resolution. Profiled with immunoSEQ multiplex PCR; TCRdb holds only in-frame clones, not every one. The profile shows 150,000 to 200,000 clones, around 84% of them singletons. The sample holds one count of this clone. CDR1 and CDR2 from the germline V gene are KGHSH and LQKENI. Losses at the gene ends were 5 bases for V and 1 base for J; bases not matched to a gene: 5. The CDR3 consists of 15 residues.

Sequences were obtained from PBMCs or T cells enriched from blood (not recorded which). The V gene is TRBV18, the J gene TRBJ1-2, with 9 bases fitting TRBD1. This TCR was sampled from a man aged 45 to 65 who had recovered from COVID-19. The CDR3 spells CASSKGQGHNYGYTF. As DNA, the CDR3 is TGTGCCAGCTCAAAAGGACAGGGGCATAACTATGGCTACACCTTC.